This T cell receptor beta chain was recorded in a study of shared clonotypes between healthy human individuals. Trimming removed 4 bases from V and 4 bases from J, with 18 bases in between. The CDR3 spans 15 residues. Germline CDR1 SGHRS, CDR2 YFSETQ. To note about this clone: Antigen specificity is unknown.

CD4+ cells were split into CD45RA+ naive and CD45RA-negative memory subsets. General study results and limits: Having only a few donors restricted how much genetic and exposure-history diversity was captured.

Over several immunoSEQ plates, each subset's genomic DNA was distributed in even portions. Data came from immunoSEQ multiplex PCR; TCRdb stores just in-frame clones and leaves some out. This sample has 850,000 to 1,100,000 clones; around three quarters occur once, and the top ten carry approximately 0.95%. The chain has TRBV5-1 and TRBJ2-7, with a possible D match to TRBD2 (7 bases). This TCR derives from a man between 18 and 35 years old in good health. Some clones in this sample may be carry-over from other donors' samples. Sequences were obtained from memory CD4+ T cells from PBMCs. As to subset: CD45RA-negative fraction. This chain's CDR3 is CASSPLGGLGYEQYF. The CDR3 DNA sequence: TGCGCCAGCAGCCCCTTGGGGGGGCTTGGGTACGAGCAGTACTTC.